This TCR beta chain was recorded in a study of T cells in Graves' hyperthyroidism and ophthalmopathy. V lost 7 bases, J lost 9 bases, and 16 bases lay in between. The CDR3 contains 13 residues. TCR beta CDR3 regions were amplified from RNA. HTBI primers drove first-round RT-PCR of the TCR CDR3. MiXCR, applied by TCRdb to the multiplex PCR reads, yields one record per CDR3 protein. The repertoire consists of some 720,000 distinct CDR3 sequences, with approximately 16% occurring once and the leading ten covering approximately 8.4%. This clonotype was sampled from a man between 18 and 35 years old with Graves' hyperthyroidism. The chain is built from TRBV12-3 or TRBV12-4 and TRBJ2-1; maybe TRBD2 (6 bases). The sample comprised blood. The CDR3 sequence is CASTYGSFSEQFF. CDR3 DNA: TGTGCCAGCACTTACGGGAGTTTTAGTGAGCAGTTCTTC.